A single sample is the source of the 17 T cell receptor beta chains below, sequenced in a study of T cells in Graves' hyperthyroidism and ophthalmopathy. Using RNA transcripts as the source, TCR beta CDR3 regions were amplified. Primed by the HTBI set, a first-round RT-PCR was run on the TCR CDR3. TCRdb recomputed calls from the multiplex PCR reads with MiXCR, one row per CDR3 protein. The sample consists of around 400,000 distinct CDR3 sequences, roughly 15% of them appearing once. Sequenced input: blood. The receptors derive from a woman aged 55-69 years with Graves' ophthalmopathy.

This clonotype was counted a single time. A read error is possible here, since a much larger clone lies one base away. The V call is TRBV29-1, the J call TRBJ2-2, with D tentatively TRBD2 (5 bases). The CDR3 runs 13 residues. CDR1 and CDR2 (germline): SQVTM, ANQGSEA. CDR3 DNA: TGCAGCGTTGACGGCTCGAACACCGGGGAGCTGCTTTTT. Translated, it gives CSVDGSNTGELLF.

This clonotype was seen at least ten times. The CDR3 is CSASVTGGFTNEQFF. The CDR3 DNA reads TGCAGTGCTAGTGTGACAGGGGGCTTTACGAATGAGCAGTTCTTC. The V and J genes are TRBV20-1 and TRBJ2-1, with 10 bases that match TRBD1. CDR1 is DFQATT, CDR2 SNEGSKA, per germline (reference sequence). CDR3 length: 15 residues. The V and J ends lost 3 bases and 7 bases, in that order; junction bases with no gene match: 9.

The J gene is TRBJ1-2, the V gene TRBV19; the match to TRBD1 covers 8 bases. This CDR3 has 14 amino acids. Germline trimming cut 4 bases from V and 7 bases from J; bases unmatched to any gene: 8. Germline V gives CDR1 LNHDA, CDR2 SQIVND (reference sequence). The CDR3 DNA follows: TGTGCCAGTAGTACAACCGGGACAGGCTTTGGCTACACCTTC. Its translation is CASSTTGTGFGYTF. Looking up the rest from reference TRBV19 and TRBJ1-2 gives the full variable domain: DGGITQSPKYLFRKEGQNVTLSCEQNLNHDAMYWYRQDPGQGLRLIYYSQIVNDFQKGDIAEGYSVSREKKESFPLTVTSAQKNPTAFYLCASSTTGTGFGYTFGSGTRLTVV.

The gene calls are TRBV6-1 and TRBJ2-1; 11 positions match TRBD2. In germline, CDR1 is MNHNS, CDR2 SASEGT. CDR3 size: 15 residues. J lost 8 bases, V lost 5 bases, and 8 bases had no gene match. In DNA form, the CDR3 reads TGTGCCAGCAGTCCTCTAGCGGGAGGAAGCGATGAGCAGTTCTTC. It translates to CASSPLAGGSDEQFF.

V usage is TRBV4-1 and J usage is TRBJ2-7; 9 positions agree with TRBD2. The CDR3 has 14 residues. CDR1 MGHRA and CDR2 YSYEKL come from the germline V gene. J lost 2 bases, V lost 3 bases, and 2 bases had no gene match. The CDR3 nucleotides are TGCGCCAGCAGCCAGGCTAGCGGGGCCTACGAGCAGTACTTC. Protein sequence: CASSQASGAYEQYF.

Worth noting for this clonotype: A junction end diverges from the germline sequence, so it may reflect a read error. The chain links TRBV7-7 to TRBJ2-3, with D unclear. The CDR3 runs 15 residues. Germline CDR1 SSHAT, CDR2 FNYEAQ (reference sequence). The CDR3 coding sequence is TGTGCTAGCAGCTTTCTATCATCTAGCACAGATACGCAGTATTTT. Translating gives CASSFLSSSTDTQYF.

This clonotype was picked up many times. This chain joins TRBV7-9 and TRBJ2-5; the match to TRBD1 covers 7 bases. There are 14 residues in the CDR3. Germline loops: CDR1 SEHNR, CDR2 FQNEAQ (reference sequence). V was pared by 5 bases and J by 5 bases, with 8 bases of the junction left unmatched. The CDR3 is CASSPGQSMETQYF. The CDR3 DNA reads as TGTGCCAGCAGCCCGGGACAGTCGATGGAGACCCAGTACTTC.

This clonotype was picked up a small number of times. The chain combines TRBV29-1 with TRBJ2-1; 8 bases are shared with TRBD2. The V segment lost 7 bases and the J segment 14 bases; nucleotides outside the gene matches: 10. The CDR3 spans 11 residues. CDR1 and CDR2 from the germline V gene are SQVTM and ANQGSEA. DNA for the CDR3: TGCAGCGCCTGGGGCGGGGGGAAGGAGTTCTTC. It is translated as CSAWGGGKEFF.

This clonotype was seen more than once but under ten times. CDR3 DNA sequence: TGCGCCAGCAGTCCAGGGGGAGAGGGCACAGATACGCAGTATTTT. It specifies CASSPGGEGTDTQYF. The rearrangement uses TRBV10-1 and TRBJ2-3; 7 positions match TRBD1. V lost 5 bases and J lost 1; bases outside the gene matches: 6. Germline loops: CDR1 WNHNN, CDR2 SYGVQD (reference sequence). The CDR3 sequence is 15 residues long.

This clonotype was detected many times. V gene TRBV6-1 combines with J gene TRBJ2-4; TRBD1 matches at 9 bases. J gave up 8 bases and V 8 bases, and 13 bases lay outside the gene matches. Germline CDR1 is MNHNS and CDR2 is SASEGT. The CDR3 is 15 amino acids. CDR3 residues: CASRPGTGQTDIQYF. The CDR3 nucleotides are TGTGCCAGCCGCCCGGGGACAGGGCAAACGGACATTCAGTACTTC.

This rearrangement joins TRBV6-2 or TRBV6-3 to TRBJ2-2; D is undetermined. V gave up 6 bases and J gave up 1 base, with 6 bases separating them. Germline V gives CDR1 MNHEY, CDR2 SVGEGT. There are 13 residues in the CDR3. The CDR3 loop is CASSPGNTGELFF. Written as DNA, the CDR3 is TGTGCCAGCAGCCCCGGGAACACCGGGGAGCTGTTTTTT.

This clonotype was seen repeatedly, ten times or more. V is TRBV28 and J is TRBJ2-7, with 7 bases identical to TRBD1. In germline, CDR1 is MDHEN, CDR2 SYDVKM. CDR3 length: 12 residues. Trimming at V came to 6 bases and at J to 7 bases, leaving 6 bases not matched to a gene. The chain's CDR3 is CASSQTGREQYF. Written as DNA, the CDR3 is TGTGCCAGCAGCCAGACAGGGCGTGAGCAGTACTTC. Based on the CDR3 plus reference TRBV28 and TRBJ2-7, the full variable domain is DVKVTQSSRYLVKRTGEKVFLECVQDMDHENMFWYRQDPGLGLRLIYFSYDVKMKEKGDIPEGYSVSREKKERFSLILESASTNQTSMYLCASSQTGREQYFGPGTRLTVT.

The V call is TRBV3-1, the J call TRBJ2-7, with TRBD2 identical over 7 bases. The CDR3 consists of 18 residues. Germline values: CDR1 LGHDT, CDR2 YNNKEL (reference sequence). V dropped 1 base and J dropped 1; count of bases not matched to a gene: 13. The CDR3 loop reads CASSQGIWLADSSYEQYF. The CDR3 DNA follows: TGTGCCAGCAGCCAAGGGATTTGGCTAGCGGATTCTTCCTACGAGCAGTACTTC.

Many counts were recorded for this clonotype. CDR3 residues: CASSVQANTGELFF. The DNA for the CDR3 is TGCGCCAGCAGTGTCCAGGCGAACACCGGGGAGCTGTTTTTT. The V gene is TRBV5-1, the J gene TRBJ2-2; D call uncertain. The CDR3 spans 14 residues. The ends were cut back, 5 bases at V and 0 bases at J, with 8 bases in the middle. Germline V gene lookup returns CDR1 SGHRS and CDR2 YFSETQ.

This clonotype was detected ten times or more. V gene TRBV5-1 combines with J gene TRBJ2-3; 11 nucleotides line up with TRBD2. Germline V gives CDR1 SGHRS, CDR2 YFSETQ. Trimming cost V 3 bases and J 2 bases; bases outside gene matches: 20. CDR3 length equals 21 residues. In DNA form, the CDR3 reads TGCGCCAGCAGCTCCACCACCAGGACTAGCGGGCAACCTTCCTACACAGATACGCAGTATTTT. Protein: CASSSTTRTSGQPSYTDTQYF.

Comments on this clonotype: It may be a read error: a sequence one base away is much more abundant. The chain carries TRBV15 and TRBJ2-7, with 7 bases fitting TRBD1. Germline CDR1 is LNHNV and CDR2 is YYDKDF (reference sequence). The V gene end was trimmed by 0 bases and the J gene end by 5 bases; junction bases not matched to a gene: 10. The length of the CDR3 is 16 residues. The CDR3 sequence is CATSRDHSGGKDEQYF. The DNA of the CDR3 is TGTGCCACCAGCAGAGATCACTCAGGGGGTAAAGACGAGCAGTACTTC.

This clonotype was counted between two and nine times. This chain connects TRBV5-6 to TRBJ2-7, with D perhaps TRBD2 (6 bases). Germline V gene data show CDR1 as SGHDT and CDR2 as YYEEEE. The germline V and J ends were trimmed by 6 bases and 4 bases, with 17 bases remaining between them. This CDR3 is built from 14 residues. The CDR3 loop is CASTTGGGFYEQYF. The CDR3 DNA reads as TGTGCCAGCACCACCGGTGGAGGGTTTTACGAGCAGTACTTC.